The entry below gives a single T cell receptor beta chain sequence along with its context. This CDR3 comprises 17 residues. V lost 5 bases, J lost 0 bases, and 8 bases stayed unmatched. CD8+ and CD4+ T cells circulating in blood were sequenced for TCR beta. While CD8+ and CD4+ T cells were isolated negatively, TEMRA cells were enriched by FACS. The record originates from a study of CD8 T cells in Susac syndrome. A quantity of about 0.5 to 1 ug RNA underwent reverse transcription using random hexamers. Across 54 Vbeta and 13 Jbeta, TCR beta CDR3 was amplified with immunoSEQ multiplex PCR. TCRdb ran MiXCR on the immunoSEQ multiplex PCR reads and lists one entry per CDR3 protein. This table holds some 300,000 distinct CDR3 sequences, 70% to 90% found once.

The TCR originated in a human donor with multiple sclerosis. Sequencing input: CD8+ T cells from PBMCs. J is TRBJ2-2 and V is TRBV12-3 or TRBV12-4, with 8 bases lining up with TRBD1. The CDR3: CASSAHQGAPNTGELFF. In nucleotides, the CDR3 is TGTGCCAGCAGTGCACACCAGGGGGCCCCGAACACCGGGGAGCTGTTTTTT.